These T cell receptor beta chains were read from a single sample in a study of T cell repertoires in ileal Crohn's disease. TCRdb's table, derived via immunoSEQ multiplex PCR, lists solely in-frame clones and lacks some. The sample includes about 62,000 clones, roughly nine tenths of them seen just once. The sample taken for sequencing was ileal tissue. These receptors originate from an adult with Crohn's disease. The CDR3 runs from the conserved cysteine through the conserved F or W. The order of the fields is V gene, clone size, D gene, J gene, CDR3 protein, CDR3 DNA. A D gene is named only where the DNA matches it firmly. The size field is filled for only some rows; it gives once, few, many or a size class.

>TRBV5-1|NA|TRBD1|TRBJ1-6
CASSLGQGPGGSPLHF
TGCGCCAGCAGCTTGGGACAGGGGCCCGGGGGTTCACCCCTCCACTTT
>TRBV5-4|NA|TRBD1|TRBJ1-2
CASSFGTGLDGYTF
TGTGCCAGCAGCTTCGGGACAGGCTTAGATGGCTACACCTTC
>TRBV7-2|NA|TRBD1|TRBJ1-1
CASSLRTGQREAFF
TGTGCCAGCAGCCTACGGACAGGGCAACGTGAAGCTTTCTTT
>TRBV4-1|NA|TRBD2|TRBJ2-7
CASSRLAGIYEQYF
TGCGCCAGCAGCCGGCTAGCGGGAATCTACGAGCAGTACTTC
>TRBV28|NA|NA|TRBJ1-4
CASSSGSGLEKLFF
TGTGCCAGCAGTTCAGGGTCGGGTCTCGAAAAACTGTTTTTT
>TRBV9|NA|TRBD1|TRBJ1-2
CASSLTGTNYGYTF
TGTGCCAGCAGCTTGACAGGGACGAACTATGGCTACACCTTC
>TRBV7-2|NA|NA|TRBJ1-2
CASSLEGYGEGGYTF
TGTGCCAGCAGCTTAGAAGGTTACGGGGAGGGTGGCTACACCTTC
>TRBV13|NA|TRBD1|TRBJ2-2
CASQRGTGVTGELFF
TGTGCCTCCCAGAGGGGGACAGGGGTCACCGGGGAGCTGTTTTTT
>TRBV27|NA|NA|TRBJ2-2
CASSSFYGGELFF
TGTGCCAGCAGTTCGTTTTACGGCGGGGAGCTGTTTTTT
>TRBV14|once|NA|TRBJ1-1
CASSRYPGTTSEAFF
TGTGCCAGCAGCCGGTACCCAGGGACTACTTCTGAAGCTTTCTTT
>TRBV18|NA|NA|TRBJ2-3
CASSLKRTGEVGDTQYF
TGTGCCAGCTCACTAAAACGTACAGGGGAGGTTGGAGATACGCAGTATTTT
>TRBV4-1|NA|NA|TRBJ2-5
CASSQTDSVGETQYF
TGCGCCAGCAGCCAGACGGACAGTGTCGGCGAGACCCAGTACTTC
>TRBV9|once|NA|TRBJ2-7
CASSVGGTYEQYF
TGTGCCAGCAGCGTAGGCGGGACCTACGAGCAGTACTTC
>TRBV7-9|NA|NA|TRBJ1-5
CASSLGGSRNQPQHF
TGTGCCAGCAGCTTGGGCGGGAGCCGAAATCAGCCCCAGCATTTT
>TRBV5-4|NA|TRBD1|TRBJ2-5
CASSLSSRGRHETQYF
TGTGCCAGCAGCTTGTCCTCCAGGGGGCGCCATGAGACCCAGTACTTC
>TRBV5-5|NA|TRBD1|TRBJ1-5
CASSSGTDYQPQHF
TGTGCCAGCAGCTCCGGGACAGATTATCAGCCCCAGCATTTT
>TRBV6-6|NA|NA|TRBJ1-5
CASGGYSNQPQHF
TGTGCCAGCGGGGGGTATAGCAATCAGCCCCAGCATTTT
>TRBV5-6|NA|NA|TRBJ2-2
CASSFVGGRGTGELFF
TGTGCCAGCAGCTTTGTAGGGGGTCGGGGCACCGGGGAGCTGTTTTTT
>TRBV6-1|NA|NA|TRBJ1-4
CASSGQFNEKLFF
TGTGCCAGCAGTGGACAGTTTAATGAAAAACTGTTTTTT
>TRBV7-7|NA|NA|TRBJ1-4
CASSLEVGEKLFF
TGTGCCAGCAGCTTAGAAGTGGGCGAAAAACTGTTTTTT
>TRBV5-4|NA|TRBD2|TRBJ2-7
CASSLAETSYYEQYF
TGTGCCAGCAGCTTGGCCGAGACTAGCTACTACGAGCAGTACTTC
>TRBV19|NA|NA|TRBJ1-3
CASSISGTDGNTIYF
TGTGCCAGTAGTATTAGCGGGACGGACGGAAACACCATATATTTT
>TRBV6-5|few|TRBD1|TRBJ1-1
CASRRQGVNTEAFF
TGTGCCAGCAGACGACAGGGTGTGAACACTGAAGCTTTCTTT
>TRBV4-3|NA|NA|TRBJ2-1
CASSQAGGYEQFF
TGCGCCAGCAGCCAAGCAGGAGGGTATGAGCAGTTCTTC
>TRBV2|NA|NA|TRBJ2-2
CASSETGINTGELFF
TGTGCCAGCAGTGAAACAGGGATCAACACCGGGGAGCTGTTTTTT
>TRBV7-6|NA|NA|TRBJ1-1
CASSPRSGNTEAFF
TGTGCCAGCAGCCCCCGGTCGGGGAACACTGAAGCTTTCTTT
>TRBV5-1|NA|NA|TRBJ2-3
CASSLPSDTQYF
TGCGCCAGCAGCTTGCCCTCAGATACGCAGTATTTT
>TRBV6-1|NA|TRBD1|TRBJ1-5
CASSGQGYSNQPQHF
TGTGCCAGCAGTGGACAGGGGTATAGCAATCAGCCCCAGCATTTT
>TRBV4-2|NA|NA|TRBJ1-4
CASSLIGEKLFF
TGTGCCAGCAGCCTGATCGGGGAAAAACTGTTTTTT
>TRBV7-2|NA|TRBD2|TRBJ2-5
CASSLDASAGGETQYF
TGTGCCAGCAGCTTGGACGCTAGCGCCGGGGGGGAGACCCAGTACTTC
>TRBV14|NA|TRBD1|TRBJ1-2
CASSQPGQTTYGYTF
TGTGCCAGCAGCCAACCGGGACAGACGACTTATGGCTACACCTTC